These T cell receptor beta chains were read from a single sample in a study of OX40 agonist ivuxolimab in advanced cancers. Data came from immunoSEQ multiplex PCR; TCRdb stores just in-frame clones and leaves some out. The repertoire consists of around 60,000 clones, with approximately 80% occurring once and the leading ten covering about 2.4%. Specimen: CD4+ or CD8+ T cells sorted from blood, collected in a trial of the OX40 agonist ivuxolimab. These TCRs come from an adult with an advanced solid tumor such as melanoma, head and neck, liver or kidney cancer. Each CDR3 is given with its conserved first and last residue. A D gene is named only where the DNA matches it firmly. Rows give clone size only sometimes, using once, few, many, or a class for an expanded clone.

V gene	D gene	clone size	J gene	CDR3 DNA	CDR3 protein
TRBV5-1	NA	few	TRBJ1-2	TGCGCCAGCAGCCTAACCCCCCCTAATAACTATGGCTACACCTTC	CASSLTPPNNYGYTF
TRBV5-1	TRBD2	NA	TRBJ2-7	TGCGCCAGCAGCTCGACTAGCGGGGTTGATACGTGGGAGCAGTACTTC	CASSSTSGVDTWEQYF
TRBV7-2	NA	NA	TRBJ1-5	TGTGCCAGCAGCGCCAGCCCCAATCAGCCCCAGCATTTT	CASSASPNQPQHF
TRBV28	NA	NA	TRBJ1-2	TGTGCCAGCAGACGTAGGGGAGCTCGGTATGGCTACACCTTC	CASRRRGARYGYTF
TRBV6-1	TRBD1	NA	TRBJ2-7	TGTGCCAGCAGTACCCGGGACAGTGGGTACGAGCAGTACTTC	CASSTRDSGYEQYF
TRBV27	NA	NA	TRBJ2-5	TGTGCCAGCAGTGTATGGGGGGGCCGGGGAGAGACCCAGTACTTC	CASSVWGGRGETQYF
TRBV5-1	NA	once	TRBJ2-2	TGCGCCAGCAGCTTCGGACAGACCGGGGAGCTGTTTTTT	CASSFGQTGELFF
TRBV5-4	TRBD1	NA	TRBJ2-7	TGTGCCAGCTCCTCCGGGACAGGTGGTTCCTACGAGCAGTACTTC	CASSSGTGGSYEQYF
TRBV10-2	NA	NA	TRBJ1-5	TGCGCCAGCAGTGAGTTCACAGGAAGGCTTCGAGGCAATCAGCCCCAGCATTTT	CASSEFTGRLRGNQPQHF
TRBV4-3	TRBD1	NA	TRBJ2-7	TGCGCCAGCAGCCCTCAACAGGGGCCATACGAGCAGTACTTC	CASSPQQGPYEQYF
TRBV4-1	NA	NA	TRBJ2-3	TGCGCCAGCAGCCCCGGACTAGACAGGACTAGCACAGATACGCAGTATTTT	CASSPGLDRTSTDTQYF
TRBV2	NA	NA	TRBJ2-5	TGTGCCAGCATTCGGGCACGCCAAGAGACCCAGTACTTC	CASIRARQETQYF
TRBV5-1	NA	NA	TRBJ2-3	TGCGCCAGCAGCTTCGGACACGGGGACGGCTACACAGATACGCAGTATTTT	CASSFGHGDGYTDTQYF
TRBV7-2	NA	NA	TRBJ2-3	TGTGCCAGCAGCTTAGTAGGGCAGGTAGCAGATACGCAGTATTTT	CASSLVGQVADTQYF
TRBV27	NA	NA	TRBJ2-2	TGTGCCAGCAATCGGGAACCGAACACCGGGGAGCTGTTTTTT	CASNREPNTGELFF
TRBV6-5	TRBD1	NA	TRBJ1-5	TGTGCCAGCAGGAGGACAGGGAACAATCAGCCCCAGCATTTT	CASRRTGNNQPQHF
TRBV5-5	NA	NA	TRBJ2-7	TGTGCCAGCAGCTTAAGAGGGGGGTTCTCCTACGAGCAGTACTTC	CASSLRGGFSYEQYF
TRBV5-4	NA	NA	TRBJ1-4	TGTGCCAGCAGCTTGGAGTTGTTTAATGAAAAACTGTTTTTT	CASSLELFNEKLFF
TRBV11-1	TRBD2	NA	TRBJ2-3	TGTGCCAGCAGCGCTCCGGGACTAGCGGCAGATACGCAGTATTTT	CASSAPGLAADTQYF
TRBV29-1	TRBD1	NA	TRBJ2-3	TGCAGCGTTGTGGGACAGGGCCGTGGAACAGATACGCAGTATTTT	CSVVGQGRGTDTQYF
TRBV6-1	NA	NA	TRBJ1-3	TGTGCCAGCAGTGAAGGTGGTGGATACACAGGGTCTGGAAACACCATATATTTT	CASSEGGGYTGSGNTIYF
TRBV5-6	NA	NA	TRBJ1-2	TGTGCCAGCAGCTTGGGGGACACCATCTACTATGGCTACACCTTC	CASSLGDTIYYGYTF